This T cell receptor beta chain derives from a study of cytomegalovirus exposure and HLA in healthy donors. Findings and caveats of the study: The presence/absence work took it that sequencing depth was about the same across donors. Later on, a genetic analysis was performed. It linked a missense variant in DCLRE1C with V- and J-gene trimming of TCR beta.

Notes on this clone: Antigen specificity is unknown.

13 Jbeta primers and 60 Vbeta primers were used for the PCR. Profiled with immunoSEQ multiplex PCR; TCRdb holds only in-frame clones, not every one. In the table there are about 190,000 clones, 80% of which are singletons. This CDR3 contains 14 residues. J was trimmed by 3 bases and V by 2 bases; bases with no gene match: 5. Germline values: CDR1 SGHKS, CDR2 YYEKEE (reference sequence). The V and J genes are TRBV5-5 and TRBJ2-7, with 7 nucleotides matching TRBD1. Material: PBMCs. This sequence originates from a boy younger than 18 in good health and CMV-seronegative. CDR3 DNA: TGTGCCAGCAGCTTCAGACAGGGAAGCTACGAGCAGTACTTC. It encodes CASSFRQGSYEQYF.